The 17 T cell receptor beta chains below all came from one sample that was sequenced in a study of T cells in Graves' hyperthyroidism and ophthalmopathy. Template material for amplifying TCR beta CDR3 regions consisted of RNA transcripts. First-round RT-PCR of the TCR CDR3 relied on the HTBI primer set. TCRdb reanalysed the multiplex PCR reads using MiXCR and keeps one entry per CDR3 protein. The sample yields about 110,000 distinct CDR3 sequences, 16% seen once. The sequenced material came from blood. The source of these receptors is a woman aged 45-59 years with Graves' hyperthyroidism.

In its sample, this clonotype was seen many times. The rearrangement joins TRBV2 to TRBJ2-2; D is possibly TRBD1 (6 bases). CDR1 and CDR2 from the germline V gene are SNHLY and FYNNEI. Trimming took 5 bases from V and 5 from J, leaving 15 bases between them. This CDR3 is built from 15 residues. The DNA of the CDR3 is TGTGCCAGCAGTCTACAGGGTTTAGGGACCGGGGAGCTGTTTTTT. This sequence encodes CASSLQGLGTGELFF.

Ten or more counts support this clonotype. The chain carries TRBV18 and TRBJ2-1; no clear D. Per the germline V gene, CDR1 is KGHSH and CDR2 is LQKENI. This CDR3 region has 14 residues. Trimming took off 3 bases at V and 5 bases at J, with 11 bases between the two ends. The CDR3: CASSPKSKDNEQFF. The CDR3 DNA follows: TGTGCCAGCTCACCTAAGTCTAAGGACAATGAGCAGTTCTTC.

The chain recombines TRBV20-1 with TRBJ2-2, with 10 bases aligning to TRBD2. Germline CDR1 DFQATT, CDR2 SNEGSKA (reference sequence). The CDR3 spans 14 residues. J lost 5 bases, V lost 6 bases, and 6 bases had no gene match. CDR3 amino acids: CSAILAGRTGELFF. CDR3 sequence (DNA): TGCAGTGCCATACTAGCGGGACGAACCGGGGAGCTGTTTTTT.

This clonotype has at least ten counts. The genes are TRBV5-4 and TRBJ2-2; 9 bases match TRBD2. Germline V gene data show CDR1 as SGHNT and CDR2 as YYREEE (reference sequence). This CDR3 is 15 amino acids long. V dropped 5 bases and J dropped 4; count of bases not matched to a gene: 6. DNA for the CDR3: TGTGCCAGCAGTTCCCCTAGCGGGGCCACCGGGGAGCTGTTTTTT. Translation: CASSSPSGATGELFF.

Ten or more counts support this clonotype. V and J are TRBV10-2 and TRBJ2-7; TRBD2 matches at 11 bases. V trimming: 4 bases; J trimming: 6 bases; junction bases outside the gene matches: 8. Per the germline V gene, CDR1 is WSHSY and CDR2 is SAAADI. The CDR3 has 15 amino acids. The CDR3 bases are TGCGCCAGCAGTGCCGCGACTAGCGGGATGAGCGAGCAGTACGTC. As protein: CASSAATSGMSEQYV.

There are many counts of this clonotype. The genes are TRBV7-9 and TRBJ2-5, with 7 positions matching TRBD2. V was clipped by 0 bases and J by 5 bases; unmatched bases: 6. CDR3 size: 15 residues. Germline loops: CDR1 SEHNR, CDR2 FQNEAQ (reference sequence). The CDR3 nucleotides are TGTGCCAGCAGCTTAGCGCTCCGGCGGGGGGAGACCCAGTACTTC. As protein: CASSLALRRGETQYF.

The rearrangement uses TRBV6-2 or TRBV6-3 and TRBJ2-7; no reliable D call. V was trimmed by 4 bases and J by 3 bases, leaving 10 bases between them. The CDR3 has 13 amino acids. CDR1 MNHEY and CDR2 SVGEGT come from the germline V gene. CDR3 in amino acids: CASSFSSSYEQYV. In DNA, the CDR3 is TGTGCCAGCAGTTTTTCGTCGAGCTACGAGCAGTACGTC.

This clonotype was recorded at least ten times. The gene calls are TRBV20-1 and TRBJ2-3; the D is unclear. The CDR3 contains 15 residues. V was pared by 0 bases and J by 0 bases, with 10 bases between. Looked up from germline, CDR1 is DFQATT and CDR2 is SNEGSKA (reference sequence). The CDR3 DNA sequence: TGCAGTGCTAGAGATGCCGAAATGAGCACAGATACGCAGTATTTT. This sequence encodes CSARDAEMSTDTQYF.

This clonotype was observed at least ten times. The V and J genes are TRBV4-2 and TRBJ2-7; TRBD2 matches at 11 bases. V shed 0 bases, J shed 6 bases, and the junction held 4 bases outside the gene matches. This CDR3 has 15 amino acids. Germline V gene lookup returns CDR1 LGHNA and CDR2 YNFKEQ. CDR3 sequence: CASSQDSGRAGEQYF. The CDR3 nucleotides are TGTGCCAGCAGCCAAGATAGCGGGAGGGCGGGCGAGCAGTACTTC.

J is TRBJ1-1 and V is TRBV24-1; 8 nucleotides agree with TRBD1. Per the germline V gene, CDR1 is KGHDR and CDR2 is SFDVKD. Trimming removed 0 bases from V and 3 bases from J; junction bases left unmatched: 14. The CDR3 covers 19 residues. CDR3 region: CATSDLQSRGHGKYTEAFF. In DNA form, the CDR3 reads TGTGCCACCAGTGATTTGCAAAGCAGGGGGCACGGGAAGTACACTGAAGCTTTCTTT.

The table lists this clonotype with many counts. This chain joins TRBV20-1 and TRBJ1-1; TRBD1 matches 8 bases. V lost 3 bases, J lost 5 bases, and 5 bases stayed unmatched. This CDR3 is 13 amino acids long. CDR1 is DFQATT and CDR2 is SNEGSKA in the germline V gene (reference sequence). CDR3 DNA sequence: TGCAGTGCTAGGACAGGGGCGAGGACTGAAGCTTTCTTT. As protein: CSARTGARTEAFF.

At least ten counts were recorded for this clonotype. The chain employs TRBV7-8 and TRBJ2-7; D possibly matches TRBD1 or TRBD2 (5 bases each). Trimming stripped 3 bases from V and 6 bases from J, with 12 bases between. Germline V gives CDR1 SGHVS, CDR2 FQNEAQ. This CDR3 has 13 residues. CDR3 coding DNA: TGTGCCAGCAGCTTTCACCAGGGACGCGAGCAGTACTTC. It specifies CASSFHQGREQYF.

This clonotype was seen ten or more times. The rearrangement joins TRBV18 to TRBJ1-1; D gene uncertain. Per germline, CDR1 KGHSH and CDR2 LQKENI. The CDR3 runs to 13 residues. Trimming took 3 bases from V and 2 from J, leaving 7 bases between them. CDR3 DNA sequence: TGTGCCAGCTCACCTAGTTTAAACACTGAAGCTTTCTTT. This encodes CASSPSLNTEAFF.

The chain has TRBV7-8 and TRBJ1-6, with 7 bases matching TRBD1. Germline V gene lookup returns CDR1 SGHVS and CDR2 FQNEAQ. The J segment lost 8 bases and the V segment lost 0 bases, leaving 13 bases of the junction unmatched. CDR3 length equals 18 residues. The CDR3, as DNA: TGTGCCAGCAGCTTAGCAGCCCCATTCGACAGGGATTATTCACCCCTCCACTTT. It encodes CASSLAAPFDRDYSPLHF.

This clonotype has ten or more counts. The chain is built from TRBV3-1 and TRBJ2-3; D is possibly TRBD2 (5 bases). The length of the CDR3 is 15 residues. Germline CDR1 and CDR2: LGHDT and YNNKEL (reference sequence). Trimming left V 3 bases short and J 8 bases short, with 18 bases between. The CDR3 region has the DNA TGTGCCAGCAGCCACGACCATCTCGGGAACCCTACGCAGTATTTT. This gives the protein CASSHDHLGNPTQYF.

This clonotype occurred many times. The chain joins TRBV7-8 to TRBJ2-7, with no clear D. The CDR3 extends over 14 amino acids. The germline V gene has CDR1 SGHVS and CDR2 FQNEAQ. With 1 base removed from V and 1 base from J, the gap between germline ends came to 8 bases. The CDR3: CASSLVRASYEQYF. The CDR3 DNA reads TGTGCCAGCAGCTTAGTAAGGGCGTCCTACGAGCAGTACTTC.

This clonotype was counted many times. The chain is built from TRBV18 and TRBJ2-3; D is possibly TRBD1 (5 bases). V lost 3 bases, J lost 2 bases, and 9 bases lay in between. Germline CDR1 is KGHSH and CDR2 is LQKENI. The length of the CDR3 is 14 residues. CDR3 DNA: TGTGCCAGCTCACCTGTAGGGGCCACAGATACGCAGTATTTT. Protein: CASSPVGATDTQYF.